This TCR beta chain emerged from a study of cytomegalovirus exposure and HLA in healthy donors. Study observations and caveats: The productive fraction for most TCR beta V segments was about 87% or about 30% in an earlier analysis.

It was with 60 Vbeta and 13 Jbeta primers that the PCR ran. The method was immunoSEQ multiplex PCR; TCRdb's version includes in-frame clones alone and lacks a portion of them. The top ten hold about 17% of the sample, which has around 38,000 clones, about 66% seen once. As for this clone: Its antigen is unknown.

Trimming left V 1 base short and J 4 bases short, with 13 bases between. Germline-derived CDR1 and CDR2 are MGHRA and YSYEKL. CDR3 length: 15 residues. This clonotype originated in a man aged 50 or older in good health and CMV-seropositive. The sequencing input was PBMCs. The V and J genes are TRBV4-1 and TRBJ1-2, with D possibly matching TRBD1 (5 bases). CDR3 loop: CASSQGGRGFYGYTF. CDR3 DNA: TGCGCCAGCAGCCAAGGAGGTAGGGGATTCTATGGCTACACCTTC.